A single sample is the source of the 20 T cell receptor delta chains below, sequenced in a study of gamma-delta T cells after stem cell transplantation. TCRdb reprocessed the RT-PCR reads through CATT. The table includes some 10,000 delta-chain clones, 1.3% detected once. The sample was gamma-delta T cells. The receptors stem from a human donor. It is not recorded whose cells these are; they may come from a transplant donor.

This clone was seen a few times. It may be a read error: a sequence one base away is much more abundant. The chain couples TRDV2 to TRDJ3; 8 nucleotides line up with TRDD3. Per germline, CDR1 GEAIGNYY and CDR2 EKD. Losses at the gene ends were 1 base for V and 0 bases for J; bases not matched to a gene: 19. The CDR3 runs to 23 residues. The CDR3 DNA reads TGTGCCTGTGACACTACCATAAGTGGGGGATTGTCGGAGGGCTCCTGGGACACCCGACAGATGTTTTTC. Translated: CACDTTISGGLSEGSWDTRQMFF.

By sample fraction, this clone is medium-sized. Other nucleotide sequences from this sample produce the same CDR3. The chain recombines TRDV2 with TRDJ1; TRDD3 matches 7 bases. V lost 0 bases to trimming and J lost 3 bases; unmatched junction nucleotides: 15. Germline CDR1 reads GEAIGNYY; CDR2 reads EKD. This CDR3 contains 18 residues. CDR3 in amino acids: CACDTLNIRDTGADKLIF. As DNA, the CDR3 is TGTGCCTGTGACACCCTAAATATAAGGGATACAGGCGCCGATAAACTCATCTTT.

The gene calls are TRDV2 and TRDJ1, with 9 positions matching TRDD3. The CDR3 has 19 amino acids. Germline V gene data show CDR1 as GEAIGNYY and CDR2 as EKD. V shed 0 bases and J 1 base; nucleotides not matched to a gene: 14. CDR3 DNA sequence: TGTGCCTGTGACACCCTTCCCGGTACTGGGGATACGCGCACCGATAAACTCATCTTT. Its protein product is CACDTLPGTGDTRTDKLIF.

With regard to this clone: This likely reflects a read error, since a far larger clone is one base away. The same CDR3 arises from other DNA sequences in this sample as well. The chain couples TRDV2 to TRDJ1; TRDD3 agrees at 12 bases. This CDR3 has 19 residues. From germline, CDR1 is GEAIGNYY and CDR2 EKD. V gave up 1 base and J gave up 0 bases; unmatched junction bases: 11. The CDR3 here is CACDTLLGDTPLNTDKLIF. The DNA for the CDR3 is TGTGCCTGTGACACTCTACTGGGGGATACACCCTTGAACACCGATAAACTCATCTTT.

On this clone: This is likely an artifact of a read error, given a far larger clone one base away. The same CDR3 arises from other DNA sequences in this sample as well. This sequence joins TRDV2 and TRDJ1, with 10 bases matching TRDD3. CDR1 and CDR2 (germline): GEAIGNYY, EKD. The CDR3 contains 17 residues. V lost 3 bases and J lost 8; bases outside the gene matches: 17. For the CDR3, the DNA is TGTGCCTGTGACCCGCTAACTGGGGGGATACGTGGGCTAAAACTCATCTTT. Amino acids: CACDPLTGGIRGLKLIF.

The chain is built from TRDV2 and TRDJ1; 9 bases map to TRDD3. Germline V gene lookup returns CDR1 GEAIGNYY and CDR2 EKD. The CDR3 is made up of 19 amino acids. V lost 0 bases and J lost 0; bases outside the gene matches: 13. The CDR3 DNA follows: TGTGCCTGTGACACCGGAAACCTACTGGGGGAACTATACACCGATAAACTCATCTTT. Protein product: CACDTGNLLGELYTDKLIF.

As for this clone: This likely came from a read error, as a far larger clone is one base away. The sample has other DNA sequences that encode this CDR3 too. This chain links TRDV2 with TRDJ1; D gene uncertain. CDR1 and CDR2 (germline): GEAIGNYY, EKD. Trimming left V 0 bases short and J 0 bases short, with 13 bases between. CDR3 length equals 16 residues. For the CDR3, the DNA is TGTGCCTGTGACACCGTCCTGGAAAGGTACACCGATAAACTCATCTTT. This codes for CACDTVLERYTDKLIF.

Notes on this clone: This may come from a read error, since a much larger clone is one base off. The rearrangement uses TRDV2 and TRDJ1; 11 nucleotides agree with TRDD3. V gave up 2 bases and J gave up 3 bases; unmatched junction bases: 4. This CDR3 is built from 15 residues. The germline CDR1 and CDR2 sequences are GEAIGNYY and EKD. The CDR3: CACDRLGDRADKLIF. In nucleotides, the CDR3 is TGTGCCTGTGACAGACTGGGGGATAGGGCCGATAAACTCATCTTT.

This clone was observed a few times. Since a far larger clone is one base different, this is likely a read error. This specimen includes other DNA sequences encoding the same CDR3. The chain links TRDV2 to TRDJ1, with TRDD3 matching over 9 bases. CDR3 length equals 16 residues. Germline V gives CDR1 GEAIGNYY, CDR2 EKD. The CDR3 loop is CACDTLQLGDTDKLIF. CDR3 sequence (DNA): TGTGCCTGTGACACGCTACAACTGGGGGACACTGATAAACTCATCTTT.

This clone showed up just a few times. This DNA's translation differs at residue 7 from TCRdb's protein, which comes from a much larger clone; a read error is likely, and the protein shown is translated from the DNA. The chain employs TRDV2 and TRDJ1; possible D gene TRDD2, 5 bases. Germline-derived CDR1 and CDR2 are GEAIGNYY and EKD. Trimming left V 0 bases short and J 0 bases short, with 13 bases between. The CDR3 is 16 amino acids. In DNA, the CDR3 is TGTGCCTGTGACACCCTGGCTCCTCCTAACACCGATAAACTCATCTTT. This sequence encodes CACDTLAPPNTDKLIF.

This clone has ten or more counts. The same CDR3 is also encoded by other DNA sequences in this sample. The chain couples TRDV2 to TRDJ3; TRDD3 matches at 9 bases. Germline lookup yields CDR1 GEAIGNYY and CDR2 EKD. The length of the CDR3 is 19 residues. V shed 0 bases, J shed 0 bases, and the junction held 5 bases outside the gene matches. This CDR3 is CACDTLLGDRSWDTRQMFF. The DNA of the CDR3 is TGTGCCTGTGACACCTTACTGGGGGACCGCTCCTGGGACACCCGACAGATGTTTTTC.

Relative to its sample, this clone is medium-sized. CDR3: CACDTVTGGPDNGDKLIF. As DNA, the CDR3 is TGTGCCTGTGACACCGTTACTGGGGGTCCAGATAATGGCGATAAACTCATCTTT. This sequence joins TRDV2 and TRDJ1, with 8 bases aligning to TRDD3. The CDR3 covers 18 residues. With 0 bases clipped from V and 4 bases from J, the junction kept 15 bases outside the gene matches. Germline V gene data show CDR1 as GEAIGNYY and CDR2 as EKD.

This clone ranks as medium-sized (0.01 to 0.1%). Other DNA sequences in this specimen translate into the identical CDR3. This chain connects TRDV2 to TRDJ1; D gene unclear. Per the germline V gene, CDR1 is GEAIGNYY and CDR2 is EKD. CDR3 length: 13 residues. V lost 3 bases and J 0 bases, leaving 7 bases between the germline ends. The CDR3 region has the DNA TGTGCCTGTGACTTCTTAAACACCGATAAACTCATCTTT. It translates to CACDFLNTDKLIF.

In this sample, this clone turned up a few times. TCRdb shows a much larger clone's protein in place of this DNA's translation, and the two differ at residue 12, likely through a read error; the protein shown is translated from the DNA. The chain links TRDV2 to TRDJ1; 10 nucleotides match TRDD3. This CDR3 has 18 residues. The V gene end was trimmed by 0 bases and the J gene end by 1 base; junction bases not matched to a gene: 10. CDR1 and CDR2 from the germline V gene are GEAIGNYY and EKD. The CDR3 DNA reads TGTGCCTGTGACACCATATCCGTACTGGGGGATCGCACCGATAAACTCATCTTT. Its translation is CACDTISVLGDRTDKLIF.

This clone occurred many times. This chain uses TRDV2 with TRDJ1, with TRDD3 identical over 9 bases. V gave up 0 bases and J gave up 0 bases; unmatched junction bases: 13. CDR1 is GEAIGNYY and CDR2 is EKD in the germline V gene. The CDR3 is 19 residues long. CDR3 coding DNA: TGTGCCTGTGACACCCTACTGGGGGAGACCCAACCATACACCGATAAACTCATCTTT. Translating it yields CACDTLLGETQPYTDKLIF.

Judged by abundance, this clone is large. The rearrangement uses TRDV3 and TRDJ1, with a weak D call TRDD3 (5 bases). CDR1 and CDR2 (germline): TVYSNPD, GDNSRS (reference sequence). The CDR3 covers 20 residues. V was clipped by 0 bases and J by 0 bases, with 29 bases between them. The CDR3 sequence: CAFSLGEDPVPLLYTDKLIF. CDR3 DNA: TGTGCCTTTAGTTTAGGGGAGGACCCCGTCCCCCTCCTGTACACCGATAAACTCATCTTT.

This clone was recorded a few times. The TCRdb record carries a much larger clone's protein, which differs from this DNA's translation at residue 11; a read error is the likely cause, and the protein listed here is the DNA translation. The J gene is TRDJ1, the V gene TRDV2, with D possibly matching TRDD2 (5 bases). The CDR3 length is 16 residues. Trimming stripped 0 bases from V and 4 bases from J, with 17 bases between. CDR1 and CDR2 from the germline V gene are GEAIGNYY and EKD. In DNA form, the CDR3 reads TGTGCCTGTGACACCCTGACTCCTCCTAACAACGATAAACTCATCTTT. Translating gives CACDTLTPPNNDKLIF.

This clone was seen repeatedly, ten times or more. The same CDR3 arises from other DNA sequences in this sample as well. The V and J genes are TRDV2 and TRDJ2; 12 bases map to TRDD3. This CDR3 is 17 amino acids long. Trimming at V came to 2 bases and at J to 6 bases, leaving 9 bases not matched to a gene. Germline CDR1 and CDR2: GEAIGNYY and EKD. The CDR3 loop is CACDILGDTERAAQLFF. The CDR3 DNA sequence: TGTGCCTGTGACATTCTGGGGGATACGGAGAGGGCAGCACAACTCTTCTTT.

Details on this clone: A read error likely explains why the TCRdb protein, taken from a much larger clone, differs from this DNA's translation at residue 13; the protein shown is translated from the DNA. V is TRDV2 and J is TRDJ1; D is possibly TRDD3 (7 bases). Trimming took off 1 base at V and 9 bases at J, with 29 bases between the two ends. Per germline, CDR1 GEAIGNYY and CDR2 EKD. The CDR3 length is 18 residues. The CDR3 loop is CACDTILRGPGDAEELIF. The CDR3 DNA sequence: TGTGCCTGTGACACTATCCTACGAGGTCCGGGGGATGCGGAAGAACTCATCTTT.

This clone is medium-sized. The chain links TRDV2 to TRDJ1; a weak D match, TRDD3 (6 bases). The germline V gene encodes CDR1 GEAIGNYY and CDR2 EKD. V lost 0 bases and J lost 0, with 19 bases in between. CDR3 length: 18 residues. The CDR3 is CACDTVRRGGPYTDKLIF. CDR3 coding DNA: TGTGCCTGTGACACCGTACGGAGGGGGGGACCGTACACCGATAAACTCATCTTT.